A single sample is the source of the 25 T cell receptor beta chains below, sequenced in a study of cytotoxic CD8 clonotypes in ibrutinib-treated CLL. Sequencing used immunoSEQ multiplex PCR; TCRdb keeps in-frame clones, though not all of them. Of more than 110,000 clones listed, roughly three quarters are singletons. Material: PBMCs, obtained after 24 months of ibrutinib treatment. The receptors stem from a human donor with chronic lymphocytic leukemia.

The chain has TRBV12-1 and TRBJ2-4; the D call of TRBD2 is as the table states it, not checked on the DNA. TRBV12-1 is described as a pseudogene. The CDR3 consists of 19 residues. The CDR3 nucleotides read TGTGCCAGCAGCTCCCCCGGACTAGCGGGAAGTTCAGCCAAAAACATTCAGTACTTC. As protein: CASSSPGLAGSSAKNIQYF.

This CDR3 is CASSLVGSLNTEAFF. The DNA of the CDR3 is TGTGCCAGCAGCTTGGTGGGCAGTTTGAACACTGAAGCTTTCTTT. The chain is built from TRBV5-5 and TRBJ1-1; D not resolved. Trimming left V 0 bases short and J 0 bases short, with 9 bases between. The CDR3 runs to 15 residues. CDR1 SGHKS and CDR2 YYEKEE come from the germline V gene (reference sequence). Full variable domain (outside the CDR3, taken from reference TRBV5-5 and TRBJ1-1): DAGVTQSPTHLIKTRGQQVTLRCSPISGHKSVSWYQQVLGQGPQFIFQYYEKEERGRGNFPDRFSARQFPNYSSELNVNALLLGDSALYLCASSLVGSLNTEAFFGQGTRLTVV.

The chain is built from TRBV6-6 and TRBJ2-7; possibly TRBD2 for D (7 bases). Germline-derived CDR1 and CDR2 are MNHNY and SVGAGI (reference sequence). This CDR3 has 16 amino acids. Trimming stripped 8 bases from V and 1 base from J, with 21 bases between. The CDR3 loop is CASAKGGGRESYEQYF. The CDR3 DNA is TGTGCCAGCGCCAAGGGGGGGGGCCGCGAATCCTACGAGCAGTACTTC.

Ten or more counts support this clone. The genes are TRBV27 and TRBJ1-3, with a possible D match to TRBD1 (5 bases). V gave up 1 base and J gave up 2 bases, with 9 bases separating them. The germline V gene has CDR1 MNHEY and CDR2 SMNVEV (reference sequence). The CDR3 has 15 residues. CDR3 sequence (DNA): TGTGCCAGCAGTTTATGGGGGGGAACTGGAAACACCATATATTTT. Amino acids: CASSLWGGTGNTIYF.

V gene TRBV6-5 combines with J gene TRBJ2-5, with D possibly being TRBD1 or TRBD2 (5 bases each). This CDR3 region has 14 residues. Germline V gene lookup returns CDR1 MNHEY and CDR2 SVGAGI. Trimming stripped 0 bases from V and 4 bases from J, with 9 bases between. The CDR3 protein is CASSYSRDAETQYF. The CDR3 DNA sequence: TGTGCCAGCAGTTACTCCCGGGACGCAGAGACCCAGTACTTC.

This clone was seen only a few times. V usage is TRBV2 and J usage is TRBJ1-2; no definite D call. This CDR3 has 13 residues. From germline, CDR1 is SNHLY and CDR2 FYNNEI. The V gene lost 6 bases and the J gene lost 2 bases, with 10 bases spanning the gap. CDR3 in amino acids: CASSRDLNYGYTF. In DNA form, the CDR3 reads TGTGCCAGCAGCCGAGACTTAAACTATGGCTACACCTTC.

The chain's CDR3 is CASSPPGAAGGLGQYF. CDR3 bases: TGTGCCAGCTCCCCCCCGGGGGCAGCGGGAGGGCTAGGGCAGTACTTC. V gene TRBV7-2 combines with J gene TRBJ2-7; TRBD2 aligns across 10 bases. CDR3 length equals 16 residues. Germline V gene sequence: CDR1 SGHTA, CDR2 FQGNSA. After removal of 8 bases from V and 9 bases from J, the junction contained 19 bases not matched to a gene.

The chain has TRBV2 and TRBJ2-7, with no clear D. Germline CDR1 SNHLY, CDR2 FYNNEI. V shed 7 bases and J shed 0 bases, with 7 bases lying between them. The length of the CDR3 is 12 residues. CDR3 nucleotides: TGTGCCAGCAACCAATTCTCCTACGAGCAGTACTTC. Protein: CASNQFSYEQYF. Looking up the rest from reference TRBV2 and TRBJ2-7 gives the full variable domain: EPEVTQTPSHQVTQMGQEVILRCVPISNHLYFYWYRQILGQKVEFLVSFYNNEISEKSEIFDDQFSVERPDGSNFTLKIRSTKLEDSAMYFCASNQFSYEQYFGPGTRLTVT.

The chain carries TRBV5-1 and TRBJ1-3, with a tentative D call TRBD1 (6 bases). The V gene lost 4 bases and the J gene lost 1 base, with 12 bases spanning the gap. Germline V gene data show CDR1 as SGHRS and CDR2 as YFSETQ. This CDR3 has 15 residues. The DNA for the CDR3 is TGCGCCAGCAGCCAGGGGACAACTTCTGGAAACACCATATATTTT. Translation gives CASSQGTTSGNTIYF.

V is TRBV28 and J is TRBJ1-2; D ambiguous. This CDR3 is 13 amino acids long. V gave up 8 bases and J gave up 3 bases, with 13 bases separating them. The germline V gene encodes CDR1 MDHEN and CDR2 SYDVKM. Here the CDR3 reads CASVAGQDYGYTF. For the CDR3, the DNA is TGTGCCAGCGTGGCGGGCCAGGACTATGGCTACACCTTC.

The chain couples TRBV15 to TRBJ2-1; D might be TRBD2 (7 bases). CDR1 LNHNV and CDR2 YYDKDF come from the germline V gene (reference sequence). Trimming took off 0 bases at V and 4 bases at J, with 22 bases between the two ends. CDR3 length: 19 amino acids. The CDR3 DNA is TGTGCCACCAGCAGAGATCTGGCGGGGGCCATCGGGGGATACAATGAGCAGTTCTTC. It codes for CATSRDLAGAIGGYNEQFF.

The rearrangement uses TRBV6-6 and TRBJ1-5; no reliable D call. The CDR3 totals 13 residues. V gave up 4 bases and J gave up 9 bases, with 13 bases separating them. The germline V gene encodes CDR1 MNHNY and CDR2 SVGAGI (reference sequence). The CDR3 loop is CASSLLRPGPQHF. The CDR3, as DNA: TGTGCCAGCAGTTTGTTGAGGCCCGGGCCCCAGCATTTT.

The chain uses TRBV29-1 and TRBJ1-3; D uncertain. The CDR3 has 13 amino acids. Germline values: CDR1 SQVTM, CDR2 ANQGSEA. Trimming pared 4 bases from V and 0 bases from J, leaving 7 bases between. CDR3: CSVVNGSGNTIYF. The CDR3 coding sequence is TGCAGCGTTGTGAACGGCTCTGGAAACACCATATATTTT.

Only a few counts were recorded for this clone. The chain is built from TRBV18 and TRBJ1-2; no reliable D call. CDR1 is KGHSH, CDR2 LQKENI, per germline. The CDR3 totals 11 residues. Trimming left V 6 bases short and J 0 bases short, with 2 bases between. CDR3 amino acids: CASSSNYGYTF. CDR3 DNA: TGTGCCAGCTCCTCTAACTATGGCTACACCTTC.

This clone was seen once. The chain couples TRBV13 to TRBJ2-7; no clear D. From germline, CDR1 is PRHDT and CDR2 FYEKMQ (reference sequence). Trimming stripped 0 bases from V and 2 bases from J, with 8 bases between. This CDR3 contains 14 residues. This CDR3 reads CASSLGRLTYEQYF. As DNA, the CDR3 is TGTGCCAGCAGCTTAGGGCGACTCACCTACGAGCAGTACTTC.

V gene TRBV5-1 combines with J gene TRBJ2-7; D call uncertain. CDR1 SGHRS and CDR2 YFSETQ come from the germline V gene. Deletions cut 5 bases from V and 3 bases from J, with 9 bases between. This CDR3 has 12 amino acids. CDR3 loop: CASSDNYYEQYF. The CDR3 bases are TGCGCCAGCAGTGACAACTACTACGAGCAGTACTTC.

The chain is built from TRBV14 and TRBJ2-1; D possibly corresponds to TRBD1 (6 bases). Germline V gene lookup returns CDR1 SGHDN and CDR2 FVKESK. V lost 3 bases to trimming and J lost 3 bases, with 12 bases between them. The CDR3 has 15 residues. This CDR3 is CASSHRAGVYNEQFF. CDR3 coding DNA: TGTGCCAGCAGCCACCGGGCAGGGGTCTACAATGAGCAGTTCTTC.

V gene TRBV7-2 combines with J gene TRBJ1-6; no clear D. CDR3 length: 13 residues. Trimming cost V 5 bases and J 6 bases, with 8 bases left between them. Germline values: CDR1 SGHTA, CDR2 FQGNSA. CDR3 in amino acids: CASSRPGNSPLHF. The CDR3 coding sequence is TGTGCCAGCAGCCGCCCTGGTAATTCACCCCTCCACTTT.

This clone was observed many times. The chain combines TRBV2 with TRBJ2-6, with a weak D call TRBD1 (6 bases). The length of the CDR3 is 15 residues. V dropped 4 bases and J dropped 1 base, with 8 bases sitting between them. Germline V gives CDR1 SNHLY, CDR2 FYNNEI. DNA for the CDR3: TGTGCCAGCAGTGTGCAGGGGTCTGGGGCCAACGTCCTGACTTTC. Translated, it gives CASSVQGSGANVLTF. The full variable domain, its missing parts supplied by reference TRBV2 and TRBJ2-6, is EPEVTQTPSHQVTQMGQEVILRCVPISNHLYFYWYRQILGQKVEFLVSFYNNEISEKSEIFDDQFSVERPDGSNFTLKIRSTKLEDSAMYFCASSVQGSGANVLTFGAGSRLTVL.

The V gene is TRBV19, the J gene TRBJ1-5; perhaps TRBD1 as D (5 bases). The CDR3 loop spans 14 amino acids. The V end was cut by 5 bases, the J end by 2 bases, with 10 bases between. The germline gives CDR1 LNHDA, CDR2 SQIVND (reference sequence). CDR3 loop: CASSGQGGNQPQHF. DNA of the CDR3: TGTGCCAGTAGTGGGCAGGGAGGCAATCAGCCCCAGCATTTT.

This clone was seen a single time. The genes are TRBV7-6 and TRBJ2-2, with a tentative D call TRBD1 (5 bases). Per the germline V gene, CDR1 is SGHVS and CDR2 is FNYEAQ. The CDR3 is 14 amino acids. Trimming removed 5 bases at V and 1 base at J, with 8 bases between. The CDR3 loop reads CASSQTGNTGELFF. The DNA of the CDR3 is TGTGCCAGCAGCCAAACAGGGAACACCGGGGAGCTGTTTTTT.

This rearrangement joins TRBV4-3 to TRBJ2-2; 14 positions agree with TRBD2. The germline V gene encodes CDR1 LGHNA and CDR2 YSLEER. Trimming removed 4 bases from V and 5 bases from J; junction bases left unmatched: 9. This CDR3 contains 18 residues. In DNA, the CDR3 is TGCGCCAGCAGCCCAGGACTAGCGGGGGGCGCGGGGACCGGGGAGCTGTTTTTT. It encodes CASSPGLAGGAGTGELFF.

The chain combines TRBV10-3 with TRBJ2-3; D unresolved. CDR3 length equals 12 residues. CDR1 and CDR2 from the germline V gene are ENHRY and SYGVKD. The V gene lost 10 bases and the J gene lost 1 base, with 9 bases spanning the gap. The CDR3 reads CANGPGTDTQYF. The CDR3 DNA follows: TGTGCCAACGGGCCGGGCACAGATACGCAGTATTTT.

Turning to this clone: The junction does not match germline at one end; this may be a read error. This chain joins TRBV28 and TRBJ1-2; D remains ambiguous. The CDR3 length is 13 residues. Germline loops: CDR1 MDHEN, CDR2 SYDVKM. CDR3: CASSPPSTSLVAF. The CDR3 nucleotides read TGTGCCAGCAGTCCCCCCTCTACATCTCTAGTCGCCTTC.

The rearrangement links TRBV7-2 to TRBJ2-7; D remains unclear. The CDR3 totals 14 residues. Germline V lookup: CDR1 SGHTA, CDR2 FQGNSA. V gave up 1 base and J gave up 0 bases, with 7 bases separating them. CDR3 region: CASSLGDHSYEQYF. In DNA form, the CDR3 reads TGTGCCAGCAGCTTAGGCGACCACTCCTACGAGCAGTACTTC.